The 15 T cell receptor beta chains below come from one sample, sequenced in a study of blood T cells in healthy people across ages. With a J-beta primer mix and a sample-barcoded 5' primer, a second PCR ran about 6 to 11 cycles. TCRdb recomputed calls from the 5' RACE reads with MiXCR, one row per CDR3 protein. The sample lists more than 1,400,000 distinct CDR3 sequences; roughly 40% were seen once. The sample consisted of blood. The source is a woman under 30 in good health.

This chain connects TRBV28 to TRBJ1-1; 8 bases fit TRBD1. After removal of 6 bases from V and 0 bases from J, the junction contained 6 bases not matched to a gene. This CDR3 has 15 residues. Looked up from germline, CDR1 is MDHEN and CDR2 is SYDVKM. The CDR3 coding sequence is TGTGCCAGCAGACCTGGGGGACAGGTGAACACTGAAGCTTTCTTT. It codes for CASRPGGQVNTEAFF.

This chain connects TRBV27 to TRBJ2-1, with 9 positions matching TRBD2. V was pared by 6 bases and J by 10 bases, with 10 bases of the junction left unmatched. The V gene's germline CDR1 is MNHEY and CDR2 SMNVEV (reference sequence). The CDR3 loop spans 14 amino acids. The CDR3 is CASSGRGGAVEQFF. CDR3 DNA: TGTGCCAGCAGCGGACGCGGGGGGGCGGTGGAGCAGTTCTTC.

The CDR3 bases are TGTGCCAGCAGCTTAGGGGACAGGGAACCCCCAAATCAGCCCCAGCATTTT. It yields the protein CASSLGDREPPNQPQHF. The chain combines TRBV11-2 with TRBJ1-5; 9 bases align to TRBD1. The germline V gene has CDR1 SGHAT and CDR2 FQNNGV. This CDR3 is built from 17 residues. V was pared by 1 base and J by 4 bases, with 8 bases of the junction left unmatched.

This clonotype was counted only a few times. The CDR3 is CASSEDIKPSGRANEQFF. DNA for the CDR3: TGTGCCAGCAGTGAAGACATTAAGCCTAGCGGGAGGGCCAATGAGCAGTTCTTC. The V call is TRBV2, the J call TRBJ2-1; 12 positions match TRBD2. The V gene end was trimmed by 1 base and the J gene end by 6 bases; junction bases not matched to a gene: 10. The CDR3 length is 18 residues. The germline V gene has CDR1 SNHLY and CDR2 FYNNEI.

This clonotype occurred once. The junction departs from germline at one end; a sequencing error may be responsible. CDR3 nucleotide sequence: TGTGCCAACAGTTTAGGGCCCGTGGGGTATAACTATGGCTACACCTTC. Encoded protein: CANSLGPVGYNYGYTF. The chain carries TRBV12-3 or TRBV12-4 and TRBJ1-2; no definite D call. The CDR3 extends over 16 amino acids.

Only a few counts were recorded for this clonotype. V is TRBV6-2 or TRBV6-3 and J is TRBJ2-3; tentative D call: TRBD2 (5 bases). The CDR3 has 17 amino acids. Germline V gene lookup returns CDR1 MNHEY and CDR2 SVGEGT. V lost 6 bases, J lost 2 bases, and 21 bases lay in between. The CDR3 here is CASRMIIRDSLTDTQYF. For the CDR3, the DNA is TGTGCCAGCAGGATGATAATACGGGATTCCCTCACAGATACGCAGTATTTT.

The genes are TRBV3-1 and TRBJ2-7; 9 bases map to TRBD2. This CDR3 spans 18 amino acids. Germline CDR1 reads LGHDT; CDR2 reads YNNKEL (reference sequence). The V segment lost 5 bases and the J segment 0 bases; nucleotides outside the gene matches: 14. The CDR3: CASSFYSTGTSYSYEQYF. The CDR3 nucleotides are TGTGCCAGCAGCTTCTACTCAACCGGGACTAGCTACTCCTACGAGCAGTACTTC.

The chain has TRBV29-1 and TRBJ2-5; D might be TRBD1 or TRBD2, each matching 5 bases. CDR3 size: 12 residues. V shed 4 bases and J shed 2 bases, with 8 bases lying between them. From germline, CDR1 is SQVTM and CDR2 ANQGSEA. CDR3 sequence: CSVGDGQETQYF. The CDR3 DNA sequence: TGCAGCGTTGGGGACGGACAAGAGACCCAGTACTTC.

This clonotype was observed a few times. This chain uses TRBV11-2 with TRBJ2-3; TRBD1 matches 7 bases. The CDR3 length is 17 residues. V lost 4 bases and J lost 1; bases outside the gene matches: 11. Germline CDR1 reads SGHAT; CDR2 reads FQNNGV. The CDR3: CASSWAPTGTGTDTQYF. CDR3 DNA: TGTGCCAGCAGCTGGGCGCCCACCGGGACAGGCACAGATACGCAGTATTTT.

The chain is built from TRBV3-1 and TRBJ2-1; TRBD2 matches at 9 bases. Germline V lookup: CDR1 LGHDT, CDR2 YNNKEL (reference sequence). V trimming: 1 base; J trimming: 6 bases; junction bases outside the gene matches: 16. The CDR3 consists of 19 residues. The chain's CDR3 is CASSQAPGSGRMSGNEQFF. CDR3 in DNA: TGTGCCAGCAGCCAAGCCCCGGGGAGCGGGAGGATGAGCGGCAATGAGCAGTTCTTC.

This clonotype was observed a few times. V is TRBV28 and J is TRBJ2-3, with unresolved D. The CDR3 has 13 amino acids. Germline assignment: CDR1 MDHEN and CDR2 SYDVKM. Trimming shortened V by 5 bases and J by 4 bases, and 10 bases separated the two germline ends. CDR3 DNA: TGTGCCAGCAGTGTCGTTGGTTCAGATACGCAGTATTTT. Protein product: CASSVVGSDTQYF.

This clonotype appeared a few times. In nucleotides, the CDR3 is TGTGCCAGCAGCCCCCGTAGGTTAGCTACGCAGTATTTT. Residues: CASSPRRLATQYF. The chain has TRBV7-8 and TRBJ2-3; no firm D call. Trimming pared 5 bases from V and 8 bases from J, leaving 14 bases between. The CDR3 sequence is 13 residues long. In germline, CDR1 is SGHVS, CDR2 FQNEAQ.

This chain connects TRBV20-1 to TRBJ2-7; 12 bases agree with TRBD2. The V gene's germline CDR1 is DFQATT and CDR2 SNEGSKA (reference sequence). This CDR3 comprises 15 residues. Unmatched junction bases numbered 12, after V lost 5 bases and J lost 7 bases. The chain's CDR3 is CSAGGLAGKGNEQYF. CDR3 DNA: TGCAGTGCTGGAGGACTAGCGGGAAAGGGCAATGAGCAGTACTTC.

The J gene is TRBJ2-3, the V gene TRBV2; either TRBD1 or TRBD2 may supply D (5 bases each). The CDR3 is 13 residues long. Germline lookup yields CDR1 SNHLY and CDR2 FYNNEI. Trimming took 7 bases from V and 2 from J, leaving 10 bases between them. Written as DNA, the CDR3 is TGTGCCAGCACCGGGGACCTCACAGATACGCAGTATTTT. This encodes CASTGDLTDTQYF.

The J gene is TRBJ2-5, the V gene TRBV29-1; 8 bases agree with TRBD2. CDR1 SQVTM and CDR2 ANQGSEA come from the germline V gene. The CDR3 consists of 16 residues. The V and J ends lost 5 bases and 1 base, in that order; junction bases with no gene match: 12. CDR3 loop: CSVRGASGHSQETQYF. The CDR3 region has the DNA TGCAGCGTTCGGGGAGCTAGCGGGCATTCCCAAGAGACCCAGTACTTC. Looking up the rest from reference TRBV29-1 and TRBJ2-5 gives the full variable domain: SAVISQKPSRDICQRGTSLTIQCQVDSQVTMMFWYRQQPGQSLTLIATANQGSEATYESGFVIDKFPISRPNLTFSTLTVSNMSPEDSSIYLCSVRGASGHSQETQYFGPGTRLLVL.